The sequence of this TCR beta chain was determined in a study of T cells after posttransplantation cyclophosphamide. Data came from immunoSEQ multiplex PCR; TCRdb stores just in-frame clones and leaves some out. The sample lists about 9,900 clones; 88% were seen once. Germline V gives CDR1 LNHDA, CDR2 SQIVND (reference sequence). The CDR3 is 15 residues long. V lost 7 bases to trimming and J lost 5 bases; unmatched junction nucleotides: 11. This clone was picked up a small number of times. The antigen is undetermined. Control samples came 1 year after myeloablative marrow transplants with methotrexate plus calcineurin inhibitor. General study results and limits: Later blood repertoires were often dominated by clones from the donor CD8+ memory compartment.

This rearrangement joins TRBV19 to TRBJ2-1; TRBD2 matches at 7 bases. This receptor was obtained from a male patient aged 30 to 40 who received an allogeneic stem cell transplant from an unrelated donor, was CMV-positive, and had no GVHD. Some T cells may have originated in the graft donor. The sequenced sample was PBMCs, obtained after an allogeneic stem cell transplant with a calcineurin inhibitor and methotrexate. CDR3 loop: CASTPPGRGDNEQFF. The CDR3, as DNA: TGTGCCAGTACCCCCCCTGGGAGGGGCGACAATGAGCAGTTCTTC. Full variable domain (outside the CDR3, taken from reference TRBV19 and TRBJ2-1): DGGITQSPKYLFRKEGQNVTLSCEQNLNHDAMYWYRQDPGQGLRLIYYSQIVNDFQKGDIAEGYSVSREKKESFPLTVTSAQKNPTAFYLCASTPPGRGDNEQFFGPGTRLTVL.